The 26 T cell receptor beta chains reported below all come from one sample, sequenced in a study of T cells in Graves' hyperthyroidism and ophthalmopathy. Amplification yielded TCR beta CDR3 regions, with RNA transcripts as the source. HTBI primers were used for first-round RT-PCR of the TCR CDR3. TCRdb re-called the multiplex PCR reads with MiXCR, one entry per CDR3 protein. The repertoire consists of under 300,000 distinct CDR3 sequences, with over 20% occurring once and the leading ten covering about 60%. Source material: blood. These receptors were obtained from a man between 25 and 39 years old with Graves' ophthalmopathy.

This clonotype was seen many times. The V gene is TRBV5-1, the J gene TRBJ1-2; D gene ambiguous. Trimming took 3 bases from V and 2 from J, leaving 11 bases between them. CDR1 and CDR2 (germline): SGHRS, YFSETQ. This CDR3 has 14 amino acids. The CDR3: CASSWSTENYGYTF. The CDR3 nucleotides are TGCGCCAGCAGCTGGAGTACGGAGAACTATGGCTACACCTTC.

This clonotype showed up just a few times. V gene TRBV14 combines with J gene TRBJ2-7; D is possibly TRBD2 (5 bases). Trimming cost V 0 bases and J 0 bases, with 9 bases left between them. This CDR3 comprises 15 residues. Germline CDR1 is SGHDN and CDR2 is FVKESK. CDR3 protein: CASSQELVVSYEQYF. The CDR3 bases are TGTGCCAGCAGCCAAGAACTAGTTGTCTCCTACGAGCAGTACTTC.

This clonotype was observed a handful of times. The chain carries TRBV6-1 and TRBJ2-6, with TRBD2 identical over 9 bases. The CDR3 covers 17 residues. Unmatched junction bases numbered 12, after V lost 8 bases and J lost 4 bases. Germline CDR1 MNHNS, CDR2 SASEGT. CDR3 sequence reads: CASLTMAGGFGANVLTF. In nucleotides, the CDR3 is TGTGCCAGCCTAACAATGGCGGGGGGGTTCGGGGCCAACGTCCTGACTTTC.

This clonotype was seen more than once but under ten times. The chain uses TRBV6-5 and TRBJ2-2; 11 bases fit TRBD1. Germline values: CDR1 MNHEY, CDR2 SVGAGI. V lost 0 bases, J lost 4 bases, and 7 bases stayed unmatched. This CDR3 comprises 18 residues. The CDR3 nucleotides read TGTGCCAGCAGTTACTCGAGGACAGGGGGCGAGTTCACCGGGGAGCTGTTTTTT. Residues: CASSYSRTGGEFTGELFF.

The chain has TRBV20-1 and TRBJ2-7; the match to TRBD2 covers 13 bases. The germline V gene has CDR1 DFQATT and CDR2 SNEGSKA (reference sequence). Losses at the gene ends were 6 bases for V and 5 bases for J; bases not matched to a gene: 4. CDR3 length: 13 residues. In nucleotides, the CDR3 is TGCAGTGCCGGGACTAGCGGGACCGACGAGCAGTACTTC. Amino acids: CSAGTSGTDEQYF.

The chain employs TRBV5-1 and TRBJ2-1; no reliable D call. This CDR3 comprises 13 residues. Germline CDR1 reads SGHRS; CDR2 reads YFSETQ. V was clipped by 1 base and J by 8 bases, with 10 bases between them. CDR3 nucleotide sequence: TGCGCCAGCAGCTTGACCCTTCCAGATGAGCAGTTCTTC. It specifies CASSLTLPDEQFF.

The rearrangement joins TRBV19 to TRBJ1-1; 7 bases line up with TRBD1. The germline V gene encodes CDR1 LNHDA and CDR2 SQIVND (reference sequence). V lost 4 bases to trimming and J lost 4 bases; unmatched junction nucleotides: 18. The CDR3 is made up of 18 amino acids. In DNA, the CDR3 is TGTGCCAGTAGTAAAACCCCCGGGACAGCGGTTGTTGGCACTGAAGCTTTCTTT. This translates into CASSKTPGTAVVGTEAFF.

The rearrangement joins TRBV18 to TRBJ2-3; 7 nucleotides agree with TRBD2. Germline CDR1 and CDR2: KGHSH and LQKENI. CDR3 length: 16 amino acids. V gave up 3 bases and J gave up 9 bases; unmatched junction bases: 15. This CDR3 is CASSPPLGSLAETQYF. CDR3 in DNA: TGTGCCAGCTCACCCCCACTGGGGAGCCTAGCGGAGACGCAGTATTTT.

The chain links TRBV5-1 to TRBJ2-5, with TRBD2 matching 8 bases. Germline V CDR1 and CDR2: SGHRS, YFSETQ. V was pared by 1 base and J by 5 bases, with 7 bases of the junction left unmatched. The CDR3 runs 15 residues. CDR3 sequence: CASSLSGRISETQYF. CDR3 DNA sequence: TGCGCCAGCAGCTTGAGCGGGAGAATATCGGAGACCCAGTACTTC.

V and J are TRBV18 and TRBJ2-3, with 10 bases that match TRBD2. The CDR3 contains 16 residues. Germline CDR1 KGHSH, CDR2 LQKENI. V lost 0 bases and J lost 4; bases outside the gene matches: 4. The chain's CDR3 is CASSPPILAGSDTQYF. The CDR3 bases are TGTGCCAGCTCACCACCGATACTAGCGGGATCAGATACGCAGTATTTT.

J is TRBJ1-4 and V is TRBV15; D unclear. The ends were cut back, 1 base at V and 2 bases at J, with 8 bases in the middle. From germline, CDR1 is LNHNV and CDR2 YYDKDF (reference sequence). The CDR3 consists of 15 residues. The CDR3 is CATSRAIGTNEKLFF. In DNA form, the CDR3 reads TGTGCCACCAGCAGAGCAATAGGGACTAATGAAAAACTGTTTTTT.

As regards this clonotype: A junction end diverges from the germline sequence, so it may reflect a read error. The V gene is TRBV7-7, the J gene TRBJ2-1; D not resolved. CDR3 length: 14 amino acids. CDR1 is SSHAT, CDR2 FNYEAQ, per germline (reference sequence). The CDR3 reads CASSLRSGYNEQFF. The CDR3 nucleotides are TGTGCTAGCAGCCTGCGATCCGGGTACAATGAGCAGTTCTTC.

This clonotype was detected many times. This chain uses TRBV30 with TRBJ2-3; D unresolved. Germline values: CDR1 GTSNPN, CDR2 SVGIG (reference sequence). CDR3 size: 13 residues. Trimming cost V 5 bases and J 0 bases, with 9 bases left between them. The CDR3 nucleotides read TGTGCCTGGCGTATATCTAGCACAGATACGCAGTATTTT. Translated: CAWRISSTDTQYF.

J is TRBJ2-1 and V is TRBV20-1, with TRBD1 matching 9 bases. V shed 0 bases, J shed 7 bases, and the junction held 7 bases outside the gene matches. The CDR3 totals 15 residues. The germline CDR1 and CDR2 sequences are DFQATT and SNEGSKA (reference sequence). CDR3: CSAREYRGRFNEQFF. Written as DNA, the CDR3 is TGCAGTGCTAGAGAATACAGGGGGCGCTTTAATGAGCAGTTCTTC.

The chain links TRBV2 to TRBJ1-4; TRBD1 aligns across 7 bases. CDR1 and CDR2 from the germline V gene are SNHLY and FYNNEI. V shed 6 bases and J 7 bases; nucleotides not matched to a gene: 14. The CDR3 loop spans 16 amino acids. The CDR3 DNA sequence: TGTGCCAGCAGACTTTTACGAGACAGGGTTGGTGAAAAACTGTTTTTT. It codes for CASRLLRDRVGEKLFF.

This clonotype was found many times. The V call is TRBV18, the J call TRBJ2-7; 7 bases align to TRBD1. Trimming at V came to 5 bases and at J to 6 bases, leaving 13 bases not matched to a gene. The CDR3 contains 15 residues. Germline assignment: CDR1 KGHSH and CDR2 LQKENI. CDR3 sequence reads: CASSSRQGVEGEQYF. The CDR3 DNA reads as TGTGCCAGCTCATCAAGACAGGGAGTTGAAGGCGAGCAGTACTTC.

This chain connects TRBV6-1 to TRBJ1-1; 8 bases align to TRBD1. V shed 6 bases and J 5 bases; nucleotides not matched to a gene: 14. The germline V gene has CDR1 MNHNS and CDR2 SASEGT. The CDR3 runs to 16 residues. The CDR3, as DNA: TGTGCCAGCAGCGAGACTTGGACAGGGAAGTTGACTGAAGCTTTCTTT. It translates to CASSETWTGKLTEAFF.

This clonotype appeared a few times. The chain links TRBV7-2 to TRBJ2-5; 10 nucleotides agree with TRBD1. There are 14 residues in the CDR3. V shed 6 bases, J shed 5 bases, and the junction held 6 bases outside the gene matches. Germline CDR1 SGHTA, CDR2 FQGNSA. Here the CDR3 reads CASRRTGGAETQYF. For the CDR3, the DNA is TGTGCCAGCAGACGGACAGGGGGTGCGGAGACCCAGTACTTC. Looking up the rest from reference TRBV7-2 and TRBJ2-5 gives the full variable domain: GAGVSQSPSNKVTEKGKDVELRCDPISGHTALYWYRQSLGQGLEFLIYFQGNSAPDKSGLPSDRFSAERTGGSVSTLTIQRTQQEDSAVYLCASRRTGGAETQYFGPGTRLLVL.

This clonotype occurred many times. V gene TRBV5-1 combines with J gene TRBJ2-7, with 7 bases matching TRBD2. V shed 0 bases, J shed 5 bases, and the junction held 2 bases outside the gene matches. The CDR3 runs 13 residues. Germline loops: CDR1 SGHRS, CDR2 YFSETQ. The CDR3 DNA reads TGCGCCAGCAGCTTGGCCAGCGGGAACGAGCAGTACTTC. The encoded protein is CASSLASGNEQYF.

This clonotype was counted at least ten times. This sequence joins TRBV28 and TRBJ2-7; 9 bases align to TRBD1. V shed 5 bases and J 3 bases; nucleotides not matched to a gene: 8. There are 15 residues in the CDR3. Germline lookup yields CDR1 MDHEN and CDR2 SYDVKM. Here the CDR3 reads CASSPRTGADYEQYF. CDR3 coding DNA: TGTGCCAGCAGTCCAAGGACAGGGGCAGACTACGAGCAGTACTTC.

The chain couples TRBV4-1 to TRBJ2-7; 10 nucleotides agree with TRBD1. This CDR3 is built from 16 residues. Germline CDR1 and CDR2: MGHRA and YSYEKL. After removal of 3 bases from V and 7 bases from J, the junction contained 12 bases not matched to a gene. This CDR3 is CASSHGDRGRSVEQYF. The CDR3 bases are TGCGCCAGCAGCCACGGTGACAGGGGGCGATCAGTAGAGCAGTACTTC.

There are many counts of this clonotype. The rearrangement joins TRBV12-3 or TRBV12-4 to TRBJ2-7; D possibly corresponds to TRBD1 (6 bases). This CDR3 comprises 14 residues. Trimming stripped 5 bases from V and 4 bases from J, with 15 bases between. The CDR3 spells CASSGTGWKYEQYF. The CDR3 DNA sequence: TGTGCCAGCAGTGGAACAGGGTGGAAGTACGAGCAGTACTTC.

The V and J genes are TRBV19 and TRBJ1-5; D call uncertain. In germline, CDR1 is LNHDA, CDR2 SQIVND (reference sequence). The CDR3 covers 12 residues. Between the trimmed V and J ends, which lost 10 bases and 4 bases, there was a span of 11 bases. CDR3: CATRADNQPQHF. In DNA form, the CDR3 reads TGTGCCACTCGAGCGGATAATCAGCCCCAGCATTTT.

This clonotype was counted many times. V gene TRBV20-1 combines with J gene TRBJ1-4; unclear D gene. The germline gives CDR1 DFQATT, CDR2 SNEGSKA (reference sequence). The CDR3 covers 13 residues. Trimming took off 6 bases at V and 0 bases at J, with 8 bases between the two ends. The CDR3 nucleotides read TGCAGTGCCCTCCGTGCAACTAATGAAAAACTGTTTTTT. This gives the protein CSALRATNEKLFF.

The chain recombines TRBV7-3 with TRBJ2-5; the match to TRBD2 covers 10 bases. J was trimmed by 1 base and V by 2 bases; bases with no gene match: 1. CDR3 size: 15 residues. Looked up from germline, CDR1 is SGHTA and CDR2 is FQGTGA. The CDR3 DNA reads TGTGCCAGCAGCTTAGGGACTAGCGCCCAAGAGACCCAGTACTTC. Translation gives CASSLGTSAQETQYF. The variable domain in full, completed from reference TRBV7-3 and TRBJ2-5, reads GAGVSQTPSNKVTEKGKYVELRCDPISGHTALYWYRQSLGQGPEFLIYFQGTGAADDSGLPNDRFFAVRPEGSVSTLKIQRTERGDSAVYLCASSLGTSAQETQYFGPGTRLLVL.

This chain links TRBV13 with TRBJ2-7; D is unclear. This CDR3 spans 14 amino acids. Germline V gene data show CDR1 as PRHDT and CDR2 as FYEKMQ (reference sequence). With 6 bases removed from V and 0 bases from J, the gap between germline ends came to 12 bases. The CDR3 bases are TGTGCCAGCAGGATGGGGTTGAGCTCCTACGAGCAGTACTTC. Its protein is CASRMGLSSYEQYF.